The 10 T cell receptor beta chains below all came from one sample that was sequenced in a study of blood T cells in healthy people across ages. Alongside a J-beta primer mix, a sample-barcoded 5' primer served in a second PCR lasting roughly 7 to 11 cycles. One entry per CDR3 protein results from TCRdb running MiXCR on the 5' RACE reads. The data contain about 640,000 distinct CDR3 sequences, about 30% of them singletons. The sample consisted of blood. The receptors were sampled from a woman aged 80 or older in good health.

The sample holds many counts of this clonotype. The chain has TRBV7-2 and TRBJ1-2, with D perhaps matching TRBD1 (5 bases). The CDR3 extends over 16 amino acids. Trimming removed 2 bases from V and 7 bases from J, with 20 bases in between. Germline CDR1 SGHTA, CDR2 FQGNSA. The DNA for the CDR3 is TGTGCCAGCAGCTTAAATAGGGGCGACGGTAGAGTTGGCTACACCTTC. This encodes CASSLNRGDGRVGYTF.

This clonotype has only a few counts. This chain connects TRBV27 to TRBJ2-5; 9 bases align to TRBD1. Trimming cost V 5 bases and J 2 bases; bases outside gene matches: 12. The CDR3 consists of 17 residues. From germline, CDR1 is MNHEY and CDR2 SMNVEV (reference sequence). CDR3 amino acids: CASSLGQGTPQQETQYF. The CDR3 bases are TGTGCCAGCAGTCTAGGACAGGGGACCCCGCAACAAGAGACCCAGTACTTC.

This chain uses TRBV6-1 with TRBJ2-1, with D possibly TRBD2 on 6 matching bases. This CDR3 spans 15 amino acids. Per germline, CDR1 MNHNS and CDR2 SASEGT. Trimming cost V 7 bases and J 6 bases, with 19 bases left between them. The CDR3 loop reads CASTTGARPSNEQFF. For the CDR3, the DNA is TGTGCCAGCACGACGGGAGCCCGGCCCTCCAATGAGCAGTTCTTC.

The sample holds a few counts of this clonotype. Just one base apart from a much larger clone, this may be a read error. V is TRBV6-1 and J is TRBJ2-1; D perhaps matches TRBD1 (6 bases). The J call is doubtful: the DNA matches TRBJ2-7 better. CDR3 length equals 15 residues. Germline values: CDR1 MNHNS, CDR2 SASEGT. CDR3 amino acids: CASSVGTGPYNEQYF. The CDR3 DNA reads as TGTGCCAGCAGTGTAGGAACAGGGCCGTACAATGAGCAGTACTTC.

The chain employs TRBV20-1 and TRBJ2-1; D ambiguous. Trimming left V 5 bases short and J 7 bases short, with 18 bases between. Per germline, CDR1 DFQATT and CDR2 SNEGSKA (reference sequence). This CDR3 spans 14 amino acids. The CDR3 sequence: CSARGRTLLNEQFF. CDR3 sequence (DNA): TGCAGTGCTCGCGGACGGACCCTCTTAAATGAGCAGTTCTTC.

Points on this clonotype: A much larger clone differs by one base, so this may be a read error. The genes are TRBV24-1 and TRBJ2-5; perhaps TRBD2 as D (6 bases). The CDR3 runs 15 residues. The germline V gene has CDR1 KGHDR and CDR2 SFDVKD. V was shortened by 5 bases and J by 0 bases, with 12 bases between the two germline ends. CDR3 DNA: TGTGCCACCAGTGGTGGGACTGCGTACCAAGAGACCCAGTACTTC. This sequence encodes CATSGGTAYQETQYF.

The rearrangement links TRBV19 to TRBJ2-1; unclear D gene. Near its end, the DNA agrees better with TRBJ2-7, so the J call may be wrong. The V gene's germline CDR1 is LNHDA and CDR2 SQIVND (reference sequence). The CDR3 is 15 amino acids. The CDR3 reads CASAIRLGSYNEQYF. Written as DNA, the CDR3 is TGTGCCAGTGCCATACGGTTGGGCTCCTACAATGAGCAGTACTTC.

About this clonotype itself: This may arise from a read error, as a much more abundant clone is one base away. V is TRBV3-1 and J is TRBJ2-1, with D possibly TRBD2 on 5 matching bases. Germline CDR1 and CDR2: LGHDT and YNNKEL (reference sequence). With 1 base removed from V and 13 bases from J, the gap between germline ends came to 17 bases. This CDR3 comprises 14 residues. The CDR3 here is CASSQAGLRETQFF. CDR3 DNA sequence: TGTGCCAGCAGCCAAGCAGGTTTGAGGGAGACCCAGTTCTTC.

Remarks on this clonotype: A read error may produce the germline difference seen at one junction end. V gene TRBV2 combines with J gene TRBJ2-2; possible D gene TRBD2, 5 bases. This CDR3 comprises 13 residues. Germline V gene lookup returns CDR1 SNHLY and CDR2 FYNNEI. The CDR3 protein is CASSEKNTGERFF. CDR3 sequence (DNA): TGTGCCAGCAGTGAAAAGAACACCGGGGAGCGGTTTTTT.

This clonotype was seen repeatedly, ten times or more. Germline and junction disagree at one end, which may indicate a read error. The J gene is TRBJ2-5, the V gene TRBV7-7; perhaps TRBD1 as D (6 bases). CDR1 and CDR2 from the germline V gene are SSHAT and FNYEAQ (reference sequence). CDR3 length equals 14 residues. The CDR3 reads CASSLQGYGETQYF. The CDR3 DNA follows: TGTGCTAGCAGCTTACAGGGATACGGGGAGACCCAGTACTTC.